This T cell receptor beta chain comes out of a study of blood T cells in healthy people across ages. Per sample, no less than 5.5 micrograms of total RNA were extracted. The CDR3 has 13 residues. V was clipped by 8 bases and J by 2 bases; unmatched bases: 5. It was with a sample-barcoded 5' primer and a J-beta primer mix that a second PCR of roughly 7 to 12 cycles was run. Carrying 12 random nucleotides, a template-switch adaptor labeled each individual cDNA molecule. TCRdb reprocessed the 5' RACE reads via MiXCR and lists one record per CDR3 protein. This sample has roughly 700,000 distinct CDR3 sequences, with 45% to 50% found just once.

The source is a woman aged 60-75 years in good health. Material for sequencing was blood. The chain has TRBV12-3 or TRBV12-4 and TRBJ1-2; 7 bases agree with TRBD1. In DNA form, the CDR3 reads TGTGCCAGCGGTGTACAGGGGAACTATGGCTACACCTTC. Its protein is CASGVQGNYGYTF.